The 15 T cell receptor beta chains below all came from one sample that was sequenced in a study of CD8 T cells in Susac syndrome. Random hexamers served to reverse transcribe roughly 0.45 to 1 ug RNA. TCRdb reprocessed the immunoSEQ multiplex PCR reads via MiXCR and lists one record per CDR3 protein. The profile covers about 100,000 distinct CDR3 sequences, with 95% appearing a single time and 0.3% taken by the ten largest. Sequencing used CD8+ T cells from PBMCs. The receptors come from a human donor with Susac syndrome.

This chain links TRBV7-2 with TRBJ2-5, with 9 positions matching TRBD1. The V segment lost 10 bases and the J segment 4 bases; nucleotides outside the gene matches: 13. The CDR3 sequence is 15 residues long. The germline V gene encodes CDR1 SGHTA and CDR2 FQGNSA. The CDR3 region has the DNA TGTGCCACCCAGTCCGGGACAGGGAGGGTAGAGACCCAGTACTTC. Translated: CATQSGTGRVETQYF.

The chain uses TRBV25-1 and TRBJ2-5; 7 bases are a match to TRBD1. Looked up from germline, CDR1 is MGHDK and CDR2 is SYGVNS. J lost 4 bases, V lost 7 bases, and 15 bases had no gene match. The CDR3 contains 16 residues. The CDR3 reads CASTGTAATLTETQYF. The CDR3, as DNA: TGTGCCAGCACCGGGACAGCGGCTACGCTGACAGAGACCCAGTACTTC.

The chain links TRBV2 to TRBJ2-1, with TRBD2 identical over 13 bases. Germline CDR1 SNHLY, CDR2 FYNNEI. The CDR3 covers 16 residues. The V and J ends lost 6 bases and 6 bases, in that order; junction bases with no gene match: 8. CDR3 amino acids: CASRVTSGRPGNEQFF. CDR3 DNA sequence: TGTGCCAGCAGGGTGACTAGCGGGAGGCCGGGCAATGAGCAGTTCTTC.

This clonotype appeared once. This chain's CDR3 is CASSWTESTDTQYF. The CDR3 bases are TGCGCCAGCAGCTGGACAGAAAGCACAGATACGCAGTATTTT. The V call is TRBV5-1, the J call TRBJ2-3, with D possibly being TRBD1 (6 bases). The germline V gene has CDR1 SGHRS and CDR2 YFSETQ. V lost 3 bases, J lost 0 bases, and 8 bases lay in between. The CDR3 covers 14 residues.

This clonotype has a single count. This chain uses TRBV20-1 with TRBJ1-1; TRBD1 might be the D (5 bases). The CDR3 totals 13 residues. Germline V CDR1 and CDR2: DFQATT, SNEGSKA (reference sequence). The ends were cut back, 4 bases at V and 3 bases at J, with 12 bases in the middle. The CDR3 DNA reads TGCAGTGCTAAAATGGGGGACCACACTGAAGCTTTCTTT. Its protein product is CSAKMGDHTEAFF.

The chain has TRBV20-1 and TRBJ2-1, with 8 bases matching TRBD2. This CDR3 comprises 12 residues. Germline V gene data show CDR1 as DFQATT and CDR2 as SNEGSKA (reference sequence). J was trimmed by 8 bases and V by 3 bases; bases with no gene match: 3. CDR3 sequence reads: CSASRAGDEQFF. DNA for the CDR3: TGCAGTGCTAGTCGAGCGGGGGATGAGCAGTTCTTC.

V gene TRBV6-5 combines with J gene TRBJ2-3, with 11 bases lining up with TRBD2. In germline, CDR1 is MNHEY, CDR2 SVGAGI. V lost 3 bases to trimming and J lost 5 bases; unmatched junction nucleotides: 4. The CDR3 totals 15 residues. The CDR3 sequence is CASSYSGRAIDTQYF. CDR3 in DNA: TGTGCCAGCAGTTATAGCGGGAGGGCGATAGATACGCAGTATTTT.

This CDR3 reads CASSPSGTGRTDTQYF. The CDR3 coding sequence is TGCGCCAGCAGCCCTTCCGGGACAGGGCGCACAGATACGCAGTATTTT. The chain recombines TRBV4-1 with TRBJ2-3, with 9 bases lining up with TRBD1. This CDR3 region has 16 residues. With V trimmed by 4 bases and J by 1 base, 6 bases remained unmatched. The V gene's germline CDR1 is MGHRA and CDR2 YSYEKL.

V is TRBV5-4 and J is TRBJ2-1; TRBD2 aligns across 8 bases. The V segment lost 4 bases and the J segment 8 bases; nucleotides outside the gene matches: 8. The CDR3 is made up of 14 amino acids. CDR1 SGHNT and CDR2 YYREEE come from the germline V gene (reference sequence). The CDR3 DNA sequence: TGTGCCAGCAGCCCCGCTGGACTAGCTCATGAGCAGTTCTTC. It specifies CASSPAGLAHEQFF.

The chain employs TRBV10-3 and TRBJ2-1; D gene ambiguous. The V end was cut by 6 bases, the J end by 9 bases, with 9 bases between. Germline CDR1 and CDR2: ENHRY and SYGVKD. CDR3 size: 11 residues. In DNA, the CDR3 is TGTGCCATCAGGGAAGGTGGTGAGCAGTTCTTC. It encodes CAIREGGEQFF.

The V and J genes are TRBV3-1 and TRBJ2-1, with no clear D. There are 13 residues in the CDR3. Deletions cut 0 bases from V and 5 bases from J, with 5 bases between. The germline V gene has CDR1 LGHDT and CDR2 YNNKEL (reference sequence). CDR3 protein: CASSQDQHNEQFF. The CDR3 nucleotides are TGTGCCAGCAGCCAAGATCAGCACAATGAGCAGTTCTTC.

The CDR3 is CSVPGSLAKNIQYF. The CDR3, as DNA: TGCAGTGTCCCGGGGTCCCTAGCCAAAAACATTCAGTACTTC. This chain uses TRBV20-1 with TRBJ2-4, with D tentatively TRBD2 (5 bases). Germline CDR1 and CDR2: DFQATT and SNEGSKA (reference sequence). Trimming removed 7 bases at V and 0 bases at J, with 13 bases between. The CDR3 covers 14 residues.

V is TRBV15 and J is TRBJ2-2, with unresolved D. This CDR3 contains 14 residues. V shed 9 bases and J shed 2 bases, with 13 bases lying between them. The germline CDR1 and CDR2 sequences are LNHNV and YYDKDF (reference sequence). CDR3 nucleotides: TGTGCCACTGCATCGACGGAAAACACCGGGGAGCTGTTTTTT. Protein product: CATASTENTGELFF.

The CDR3 DNA reads as TGTGCCAGCAGTGTCGGGGCATACAATGAGCAGTTCTTC. This translates into CASSVGAYNEQFF. This chain joins TRBV6-4 and TRBJ2-1; D may correspond to TRBD1 or TRBD2 (5 bases each). With 4 bases removed from V and 4 bases from J, the gap between germline ends came to 8 bases. Germline V gene sequence: CDR1 MRHNA, CDR2 SNTAGT. The CDR3 has 13 amino acids.

This rearrangement joins TRBV18 to TRBJ2-5; 7 positions match TRBD1. The CDR3 consists of 12 residues. CDR1 KGHSH and CDR2 LQKENI come from the germline V gene. The J segment lost 4 bases and the V segment lost 4 bases, leaving 0 bases of the junction unmatched. The CDR3 DNA sequence: TGTGCCAGCTCACGACAGGGAGAGACCCAGTACTTC. Amino acid sequence: CASSRQGETQYF.